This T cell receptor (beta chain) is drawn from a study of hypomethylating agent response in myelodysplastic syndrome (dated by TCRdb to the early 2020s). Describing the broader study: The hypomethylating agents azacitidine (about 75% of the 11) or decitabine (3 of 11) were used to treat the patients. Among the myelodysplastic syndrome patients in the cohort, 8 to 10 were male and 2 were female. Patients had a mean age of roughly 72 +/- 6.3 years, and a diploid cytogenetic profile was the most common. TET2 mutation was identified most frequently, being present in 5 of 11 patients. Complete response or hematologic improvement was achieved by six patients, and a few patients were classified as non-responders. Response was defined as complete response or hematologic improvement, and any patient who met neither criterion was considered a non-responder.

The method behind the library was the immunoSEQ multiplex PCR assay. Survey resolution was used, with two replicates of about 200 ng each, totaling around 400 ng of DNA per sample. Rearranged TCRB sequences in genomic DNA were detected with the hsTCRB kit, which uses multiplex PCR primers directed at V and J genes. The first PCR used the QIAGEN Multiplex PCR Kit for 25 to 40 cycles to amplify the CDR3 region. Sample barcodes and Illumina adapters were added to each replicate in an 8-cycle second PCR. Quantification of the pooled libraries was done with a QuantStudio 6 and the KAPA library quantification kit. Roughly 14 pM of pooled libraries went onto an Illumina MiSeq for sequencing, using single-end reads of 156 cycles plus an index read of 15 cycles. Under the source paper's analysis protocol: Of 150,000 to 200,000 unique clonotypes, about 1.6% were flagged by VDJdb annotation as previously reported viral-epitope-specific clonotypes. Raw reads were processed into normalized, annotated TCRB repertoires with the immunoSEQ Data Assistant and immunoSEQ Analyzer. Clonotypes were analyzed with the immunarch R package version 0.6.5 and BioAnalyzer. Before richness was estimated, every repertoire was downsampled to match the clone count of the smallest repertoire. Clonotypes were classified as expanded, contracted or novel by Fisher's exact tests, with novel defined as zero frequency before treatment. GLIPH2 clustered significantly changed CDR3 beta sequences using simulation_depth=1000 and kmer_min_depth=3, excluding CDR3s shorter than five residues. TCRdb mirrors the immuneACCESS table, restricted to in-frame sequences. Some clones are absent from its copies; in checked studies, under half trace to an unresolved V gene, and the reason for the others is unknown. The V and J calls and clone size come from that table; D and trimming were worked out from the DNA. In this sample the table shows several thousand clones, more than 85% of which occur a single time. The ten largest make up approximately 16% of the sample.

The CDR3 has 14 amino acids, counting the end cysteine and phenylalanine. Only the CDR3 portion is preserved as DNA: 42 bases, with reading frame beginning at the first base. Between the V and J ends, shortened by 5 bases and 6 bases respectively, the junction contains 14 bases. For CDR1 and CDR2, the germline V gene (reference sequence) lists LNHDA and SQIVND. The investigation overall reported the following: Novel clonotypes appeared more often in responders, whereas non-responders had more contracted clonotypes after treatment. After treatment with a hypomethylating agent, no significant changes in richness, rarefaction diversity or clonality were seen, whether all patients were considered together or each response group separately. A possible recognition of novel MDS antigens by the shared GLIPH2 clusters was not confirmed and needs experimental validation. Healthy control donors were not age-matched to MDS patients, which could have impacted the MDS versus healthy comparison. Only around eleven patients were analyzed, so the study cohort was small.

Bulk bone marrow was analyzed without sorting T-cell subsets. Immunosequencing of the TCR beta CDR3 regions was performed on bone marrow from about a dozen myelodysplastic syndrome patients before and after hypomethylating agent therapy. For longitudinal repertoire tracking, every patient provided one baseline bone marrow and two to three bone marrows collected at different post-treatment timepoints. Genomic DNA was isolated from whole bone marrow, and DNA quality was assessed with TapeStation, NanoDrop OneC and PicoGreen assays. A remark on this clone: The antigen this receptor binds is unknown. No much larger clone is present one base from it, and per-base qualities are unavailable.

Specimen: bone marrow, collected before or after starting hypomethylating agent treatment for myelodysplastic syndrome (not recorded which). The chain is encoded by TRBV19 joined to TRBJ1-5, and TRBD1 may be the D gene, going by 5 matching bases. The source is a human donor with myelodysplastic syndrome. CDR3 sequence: CASSLTAQGQPQHF. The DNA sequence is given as TGTGCCAGTAGTTTGACAGCGCAAGGTCAGCCCCAGCATTTT.